This TCR beta chain was recovered during a study of response to subunit inactivated influenza vaccine. Study results and limitations: Authors suggested seasonal influenza vaccinations each recruit few new T cells.

Of note for this clonotype: Its antigen is as yet unknown.

The CDR3 spans 16 residues. V was cut by 4 bases and J by 3 bases, with 16 bases left in between. From germline, CDR1 is SGHRS and CDR2 YFSETQ. One entry per CDR3 protein, called by TCRdb with MiXCR from the RT-PCR reads. Of 500,000 to 600,000 distinct CDR3 sequences detected, more than 15% appear once; the ten largest clones hold roughly 3%. The sequence derives from a man between 50 and 69 years old who received an inactivated influenza vaccine. The V and J genes are TRBV5-1 and TRBJ2-2; either TRBD1 or TRBD2 may fit D (6 bases each). The specimen comprised CD4+ T cells sorted from PBMCs, sampled roughly 24 months after vaccination. The CDR3 nucleotides read TGCGCCAGCAGCCCGTCCCGGGGGCGGGACACCGGGGAGCTGTTTTTT. Residues: CASSPSRGRDTGELFF.